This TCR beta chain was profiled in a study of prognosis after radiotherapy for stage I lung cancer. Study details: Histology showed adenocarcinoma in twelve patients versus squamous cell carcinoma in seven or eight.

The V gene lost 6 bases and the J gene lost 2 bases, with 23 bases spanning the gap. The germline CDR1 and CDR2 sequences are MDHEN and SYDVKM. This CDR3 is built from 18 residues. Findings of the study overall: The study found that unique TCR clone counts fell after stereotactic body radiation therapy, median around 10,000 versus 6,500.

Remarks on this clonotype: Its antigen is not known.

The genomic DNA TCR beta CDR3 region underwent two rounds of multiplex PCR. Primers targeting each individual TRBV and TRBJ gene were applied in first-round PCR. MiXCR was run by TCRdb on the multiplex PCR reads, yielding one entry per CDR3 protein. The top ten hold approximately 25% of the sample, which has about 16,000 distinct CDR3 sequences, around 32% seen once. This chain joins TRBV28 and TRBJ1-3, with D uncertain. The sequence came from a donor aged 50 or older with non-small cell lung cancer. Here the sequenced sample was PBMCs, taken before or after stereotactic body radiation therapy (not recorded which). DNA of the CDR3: TGTGCCAGCAGGGAAGGGCGCAGATTCCGAAGCCCTGGAAACACCATATATTTT. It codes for CASREGRRFRSPGNTIYF. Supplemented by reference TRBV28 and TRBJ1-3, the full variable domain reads DVKVTQSSRYLVKRTGEKVFLECVQDMDHENMFWYRQDPGLGLRLIYFSYDVKMKEKGDIPEGYSVSREKKERFSLILESASTNQTSMYLCASREGRRFRSPGNTIYFGEGSWLTVV.